This is a list of T cell receptor beta chains from one sample in a study of blood T cell repertoires in COVID-19. TCRdb keeps only in-frame clones here, not all; method: immunoSEQ multiplex PCR. The top ten hold around 1.1% of the sample, which has roughly 300,000 clones, roughly 90% seen once. Source material: PBMCs or T cells enriched from blood (not recorded which). The source of these receptors is a woman in her twenties or thirties who had recovered from COVID-19. CDR3s include the opening cysteine and the closing phenylalanine or tryptophan. D genes are given only for firm matches. Expanded clones are given a class, and other clones once, few, many or no size at all.

>.|TRBV10-3|.|TRBJ2-5
CAIRDRDQETQYF
TGTGCCATCAGGGACAGAGATCAAGAGACCCAGTACTTC
>.|TRBV19|.|TRBJ1-5
CASSIDEGSNQPQHF
TGTGCCAGTAGTATAGATGAGGGTAGCAATCAGCCCCAGCATTTT
>.|TRBV4-3|TRBD2|TRBJ2-2
CASSPLAGGTGGELFF
TGCGCCAGCAGCCCCCTAGCGGGAGGGACGGGCGGGGAGCTGTTTTTT
>.|TRBV30|TRBD2|TRBJ2-2
CAWKAGEEETGELFF
TGTGCCTGGAAGGCGGGAGAAGAGGAAACCGGGGAGCTGTTTTTT
>.|TRBV28|TRBD1|TRBJ1-2
CASSPSGTGDRYGYTF
TGTGCCAGCAGTCCCAGCGGGACAGGGGACCGCTATGGCTACACCTTC
>once|TRBV19|.|TRBJ2-1
CASSFNVGAEQFF
TGTGCCAGTAGTTTCAATGTGGGGGCTGAGCAGTTCTTC
>.|TRBV28|TRBD1|TRBJ1-5
CASSYRGYQPQHF
TGTGCCAGCAGTTACAGGGGTTATCAGCCCCAGCATTTT
>.|TRBV6-5|.|TRBJ1-1
CASSRTVGGQAFF
TGTGCCAGCAGTCGTACCGTGGGCGGGCAAGCTTTCTTT
>.|TRBV10-3|.|TRBJ2-6
CAISENPSSGANVLTF
TGTGCCATCAGTGAGAATCCGAGCTCTGGGGCCAACGTCCTGACTTTC
>.|TRBV9|TRBD1|TRBJ2-7
CASSVGAGGSYEQYF
TGTGCCAGCAGCGTAGGGGCAGGGGGCTCCTACGAGCAGTACTTC
>.|TRBV7-7|.|TRBJ2-1
CASSTERHNEQFF
TGTGCTAGCAGCACGGAGCGCCACAATGAGCAGTTCTTC
>.|TRBV3-1/TRBV3-2|.|TRBJ1-2
CASSLTEYGYTF
TGTGCCAGCAGCCTAACAGAGTATGGCTACACCTTC
>.|TRBV11-2|TRBD2|TRBJ2-2
CASSLPRAGGVATGELFF
TGTGCCAGCAGCTTACCCCGAGCGGGAGGGGTGGCCACCGGGGAGCTGTTTTTT
>.|TRBV19|.|TRBJ1-1
CASSIFLRGSTEAFF
TGTGCCAGTAGTATCTTTCTACGGGGATCCACTGAAGCTTTCTTT
>.|TRBV28|TRBD2|TRBJ2-7
CASSFPPGLGGSYEQYF
TGTGCCAGCAGTTTCCCCCCGGGACTAGGAGGCTCCTACGAGCAGTACTTC
>.|TRBV27|.|TRBJ1-5
CASSPSGAGQPQHF
TGTGCCAGCAGCCCCTCAGGTGCCGGACAGCCCCAGCATTTT
>once|TRBV18|.|TRBJ2-7
CASSPRRDRFSYEQYF
TGTGCCAGCTCACCCCGGCGGGACAGATTCTCCTACGAGCAGTACTTC
>.|TRBV4-3|.|TRBJ1-4
CASSQATGGGSEKLFF
TGCGCCAGCAGCCAGGCCACAGGTGGGGGGAGCGAAAAACTGTTTTTT
>.|TRBV7-6|TRBD1|TRBJ2-3
CASSITQGDRTDTQYF
TGTGCCAGCAGCATTACTCAGGGGGATCGCACAGATACGCAGTATTTT
>.|TRBV2|TRBD1|TRBJ1-2
CASSVRQGISYGYTF
TGTGCCAGCAGTGTCCGACAGGGGATTAGCTATGGCTACACCTTC
>.|TRBV10-2|TRBD1|TRBJ2-7
CASSPGGLGQGAHEQYF
TGCGCCAGCAGTCCGGGTGGGCTGGGACAGGGGGCCCACGAGCAGTACTTC
>.|TRBV20-1|.|TRBJ2-1
CSASDQYNEQFF
TGCAGTGCTAGTGACCAGTACAATGAGCAGTTCTTC
>.|TRBV7-3|TRBD2|TRBJ2-3
CASSLKGLAGVRDTQYF
TGTGCCAGCAGCTTAAAGGGACTAGCGGGAGTAAGGGATACGCAGTATTTT
>.|TRBV11-2|TRBD2|TRBJ2-3
CASSLGTLAGLTDTQYF
TGTGCCAGCAGCTTAGGGACACTAGCGGGACTCACAGATACGCAGTATTTT
>.|TRBV28|.|TRBJ1-5
CASSYTGLSQPQHF
TGTGCCAGCAGTTACACAGGGTTAAGTCAGCCCCAGCATTTT
>.|TRBV30|.|TRBJ1-2
CAWRPGAFNYGYTF
TGTGCCTGGAGGCCAGGGGCCTTTAACTATGGCTACACCTTC
>.|TRBV18|.|TRBJ2-3
CASSLRRDSTDTQYF
TGTGCCAGCTCACTACGCCGGGACTCCACAGATACGCAGTATTTT
>.|TRBV15|TRBD2|TRBJ2-3
CATSRELASTDTQYF
TGTGCCACCAGCAGAGAACTAGCGAGCACAGATACGCAGTATTTT
>.|TRBV24-1|.|TRBJ2-7
CATSDLGQSGEQYF
TGTGCCACCAGTGATTTGGGACAGTCGGGCGAGCAGTACTTC
>.|TRBV20-1|.|TRBJ1-5
CSASPTYREYGNQPQHF
TGCAGTGCTAGTCCTACTTACAGGGAATACGGCAATCAGCCCCAGCATTTT
>few|TRBV12-3/TRBV12-4|TRBD1|TRBJ1-2
CASSFGTAYGYTF
TGTGCCAGCAGTTTTGGGACAGCCTATGGCTACACCTTC
>.|TRBV7-2|.|TRBJ1-2
CASSLDRAGGYTF
TGTGCCAGCAGCTTAGACAGGGCAGGTGGCTACACCTTC
>.|TRBV6-5|.|TRBJ1-2
CASSYRGGGAKDGYTF
TGTGCCAGCAGTTACAGAGGCGGGGGCGCAAAAGATGGCTACACCTTC
>.|TRBV5-1|.|TRBJ2-2
CASSSEGAGELFF
TGCGCCAGCAGTTCGGAGGGTGCCGGGGAGCTGTTTTTT
>.|TRBV6-6|TRBD1|TRBJ1-4
CASSYGAGGEKLFF
TGTGCCAGCAGTTACGGGGCAGGGGGGGAAAAACTGTTTTTT
>.|TRBV6-2/TRBV6-3|.|TRBJ2-3
CASSYSTLGQGTDTQYF
TGTGCCAGCAGTTACTCGACTCTGGGACAAGGCACAGATACGCAGTATTTT
>many|TRBV4-1|TRBD2|TRBJ2-3
CASSQDRAGGRTDTQYF
TGCGCCAGCAGCCAAGATCGGGCGGGAGGGCGCACAGATACGCAGTATTTT
>.|TRBV28|.|TRBJ1-1
CASRPGTSDPEAFF
TGTGCCAGCAGACCGGGGACTTCGGATCCTGAAGCTTTCTTT
>.|TRBV30|TRBD1|TRBJ2-2
CAWSSYRGLNTGELFF
TGTGCCTGGAGTTCCTACAGGGGCCTTAACACCGGGGAGCTGTTTTTT
>.|TRBV3-1/TRBV3-2|.|TRBJ1-2
CASSLSLKTGSTYGYTF
TGTGCCAGCAGCCTCTCCCTCAAGACAGGTTCTACCTATGGCTACACCTTC
>.|TRBV29-1|.|TRBJ1-2
CSVDPGTGVYGYTF
TGCAGCGTTGATCCCGGGACGGGAGTATATGGCTACACCTTC
>.|TRBV19|TRBD2|TRBJ2-1
CASRDYNNEQFF
TGTGCCAGCCGGGACTACAACAATGAGCAGTTCTTC
>few|TRBV15|.|TRBJ2-1
CATSRDRGPRDEQFF
TGTGCCACCAGCAGAGATCGCGGGCCACGGGATGAGCAGTTCTTC